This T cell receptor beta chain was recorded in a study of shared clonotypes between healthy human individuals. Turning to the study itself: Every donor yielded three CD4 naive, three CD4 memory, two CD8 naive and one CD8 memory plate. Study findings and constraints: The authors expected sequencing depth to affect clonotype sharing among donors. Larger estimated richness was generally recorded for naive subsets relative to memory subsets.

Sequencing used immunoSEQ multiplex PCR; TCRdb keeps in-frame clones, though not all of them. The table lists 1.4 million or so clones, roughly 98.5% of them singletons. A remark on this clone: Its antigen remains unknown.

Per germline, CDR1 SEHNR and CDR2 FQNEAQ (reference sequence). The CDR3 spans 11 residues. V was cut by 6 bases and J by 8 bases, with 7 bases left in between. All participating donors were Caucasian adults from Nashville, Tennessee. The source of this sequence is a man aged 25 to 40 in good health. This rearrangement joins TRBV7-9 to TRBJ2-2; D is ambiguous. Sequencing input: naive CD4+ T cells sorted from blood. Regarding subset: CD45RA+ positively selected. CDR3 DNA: TGTGCCAGCAGGCGCTTAGGGGAGCTGTTTTTT. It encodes CASRRLGELFF.